This T cell receptor beta chain was sequenced for a study of shared clonotypes between healthy human individuals. The method was immunoSEQ multiplex PCR; TCRdb's version includes in-frame clones alone and lacks a portion of them. The data contain some 2.1 million clones, 80% to 95% of them singletons. Naive CD8 cells lacked CD45RO and underwent positive selection for CCR7, leaving out terminally differentiated effector memory CD45RA+ cells. The CDR3 runs 15 residues. The ends were cut back, 5 bases at V and 4 bases at J, with 15 bases in the middle. Germline CDR1 and CDR2: MNHNY and SVGAGI (reference sequence). The study's findings and limits: Non-shared clonotypes had lower generation probabilities than those shared by all four donors.

For this clone: Its antigen is not known.

The V call is TRBV6-6, the J call TRBJ2-1; unclear D gene. The receptor comes from a man aged 18 to 30 in good health. Some clones in this sample may be carry-over from other donors' samples. Material for sequencing was naive CD8+ T cells from PBMCs. CDR3 in DNA: TGTGCCAGCAGTGACCCCCCCCTGACTTACAATGAGCAGTTCTTC. Protein: CASSDPPLTYNEQFF.